These T cell receptor beta chains were read from a single sample in a study of cytomegalovirus exposure and HLA in healthy donors. The assay was immunoSEQ multiplex PCR, and TCRdb's table has in-frame clones only and misses some. The sample shows under 200,000 clones, over 75% of them seen only once. The sequenced material came from PBMCs. Source of these receptors: a woman aged 45-60 years in good health and CMV-seronegative. CDR3s include the opening cysteine and the closing phenylalanine or tryptophan. D genes are given only for firm matches. Part of the rows lack a size; the others show once, few, many or a class for expanded clones.

DNA	CDR3	D	V	size	J
TGTGCCAGCAGCCCTTCCCTAGCGGGGGGGCGGACAGATACGCAGTATTTT	CASSPSLAGGRTDTQYF	TRBD2	TRBV28	few	TRBJ2-3
TGCAGCGCCAGAACTGGAAACACCATATATTTT	CSARTGNTIYF	NA	TRBV29-1	NA	TRBJ1-3
TGCGCCAGCAGCCTTAGGACTAGCGGGAGGGAAGAGACCCAGTACTTC	CASSLRTSGREETQYF	TRBD2	TRBV5-1	NA	TRBJ2-5
TGTGCCAGCAGTTCACTAGCGGGGGCCCAAGAGACCCAGTACTTC	CASSSLAGAQETQYF	TRBD2	TRBV28	NA	TRBJ2-5
TGCAGTGCTAGAGATAAATATGAGCAGTTCTTC	CSARDKYEQFF	NA	TRBV20-1	NA	TRBJ2-1
TGTGCCAGTGGGGCCCGGCAAAACACAGATACGCAGTATTTT	CASGARQNTDTQYF	NA	TRBV19	NA	TRBJ2-3
TGTGCCAGCACCAGGGTGCCCGGGTTGGGCGAGCAGTACTTC	CASTRVPGLGEQYF	NA	TRBV28	NA	TRBJ2-7
TGTGCCAGCTCACTACCGGGAGCCCTCGTGGACTTC	CASSLPGALVDF	NA	TRBV18	few	TRBJ2-7
TGCAGCGTTGAATCGGGGGAAGCGAATGAAAAACTGTTTTTT	CSVESGEANEKLFF	NA	TRBV29-1	NA	TRBJ1-4
TGTGCCAGCAGCTTAGTAGGGGGGACAGGGGACTACGAGCAGTACTTC	CASSLVGGTGDYEQYF	TRBD1	TRBV7-2	NA	TRBJ2-7
TGTGCCAGCAGTTATGGACAGGGGGCGTCTATTGAGCAGTTCTTC	CASSYGQGASIEQFF	TRBD1	TRBV14	NA	TRBJ2-1
TGTGCCAGCAGCGTAGGGGACTACAGGGCTTACGAGCAGTACTTC	CASSVGDYRAYEQYF	NA	TRBV9	NA	TRBJ2-7
TGTGCCAGTAGCTCCCGGGGGGGCGGAGAGACCCAGTACTTC	CASSSRGGGETQYF	TRBD2	TRBV19	NA	TRBJ2-5
TGTGCCAGCACTGACGGGACAACCATCAATCAGCCCCAGCATTTT	CASTDGTTINQPQHF	NA	TRBV7-2	NA	TRBJ1-5
TGCGCCAGCAGCTTGGTTCCTAGCGGGAGCGAGCAGTACTTC	CASSLVPSGSEQYF	TRBD2	TRBV5-1	NA	TRBJ2-7
TGTGCCAGCAGCTTCGGGTATGATGAGCAGTTCTTC	CASSFGYDEQFF	NA	TRBV11-2	NA	TRBJ2-1
TGTGCCTGGAGCCGACCCCAAGGACTAGCGGGGAGTCGGCTCCAGTTCTTC	CAWSRPQGLAGSRLQFF	TRBD2	TRBV30	NA	TRBJ2-1
TGTGCCAGCAGTCCAGGGGGCGGAAGCAATCAGCCCCAGCATTTT	CASSPGGGSNQPQHF	TRBD1	TRBV11-2	NA	TRBJ1-5
TGTGCCAGCAGTCCGGGGAGCCCCTACGAGCAGTACTTC	CASSPGSPYEQYF	NA	TRBV28	NA	TRBJ2-7
TGTGCCAGCTCAGCCGGGACTAGCGGAAACTCCTACGAGCAGTACTTC	CASSAGTSGNSYEQYF	TRBD2	TRBV18	NA	TRBJ2-7
TGTGCCAGCAGTTTAACCCACGCGTCCTACGAGCAGTACTTC	CASSLTHASYEQYF	NA	TRBV28	few	TRBJ2-7
TGTGCCAGCAGCCCCTACACTGAAGCTTTCTTT	CASSPYTEAFF	NA	TRBV11-2	NA	TRBJ1-1
TGTGCCAGCAGTGATGGGGGACTCCCACGCGATGAGCAGTTCTTC	CASSDGGLPRDEQFF	NA	TRBV25-1	NA	TRBJ2-1
TGCGCCAGCAGGAGGAAGGAGCAGTACTTC	CASRRKEQYF	NA	TRBV5-1	NA	TRBJ2-7
TGTGCCAGCAGCTCGACCCGACATACAGGGAAAACCTACGAGCAGTACTTC	CASSSTRHTGKTYEQYF	NA	TRBV11-2	NA	TRBJ2-7
TGTGCCAGCAGCGAAAACCCGCTCCAGGGGGCCTACGAGCAGTACTTC	CASSENPLQGAYEQYF	TRBD1	TRBV9	NA	TRBJ2-7
TGCGCCAGCACGAGTCTAGCGGGAGTAGCCGGGGAGCTGTTTTTT	CASTSLAGVAGELFF	TRBD2	TRBV10-2	NA	TRBJ2-2
TGTGCCAGCAGCTTAGTCATTTCCGGACAGGGTCACACCGGGGAGCTGTTTTTT	CASSLVISGQGHTGELFF	TRBD1	TRBV11-2	few	TRBJ2-2
TGCGCCAGCAGCTTATCCCCGGACTCCTACGAGCAGTACTTC	CASSLSPDSYEQYF	NA	TRBV5-1	once	TRBJ2-7
TGTGCCAGCAGGACTCGGACAGGGGAAAATTCACCCCTCCACTTT	CASRTRTGENSPLHF	TRBD1	TRBV2	once	TRBJ1-6
TGTGCCAGCAGTTTACAGTCCTACACAGATACGCAGTATTTT	CASSLQSYTDTQYF	NA	TRBV2	once	TRBJ2-3
TGTGCCAGCAGGCCCCGGGAGGGCCGCACAGATACGCAGTATTTT	CASRPREGRTDTQYF	TRBD2	TRBV6-5	NA	TRBJ2-3
TGTGCCAGTAGTATAGTTAGCGGGAGTTTTTATGAGCAGTTCTTC	CASSIVSGSFYEQFF	TRBD2	TRBV19	few	TRBJ2-1
TGTGCCAGTAGCAACCGGGACTATAAAGAGACCCAGTACTTC	CASSNRDYKETQYF	TRBD2	TRBV19	NA	TRBJ2-5
TGTGCCAGCAGTTACTCCACGGGACAGTACTATGGCTACACCTTC	CASSYSTGQYYGYTF	TRBD1	TRBV6-5	NA	TRBJ1-2
TGTGCCAGCAGCATGGGACTAGCGGGGGGGCCAACAGATACGCAGTATTTT	CASSMGLAGGPTDTQYF	TRBD2	TRBV7-6	NA	TRBJ2-3
TGCGCCAGCAGTCCACTTAGCGGGAGGACCGCCTACAATGAGCAGTTCTTC	CASSPLSGRTAYNEQFF	TRBD2	TRBV10-1	few	TRBJ2-1
TGTGCCAGCAGCTTAAGCGGAGCGGGAATCGGATTTTTCTCCTACAATGAGCAGTTCTTC	CASSLSGAGIGFFSYNEQFF	TRBD2	TRBV7-3	NA	TRBJ2-1
TGTGCCAGCAGTCAAGACAGGGTTCAAGAGACCCAGTACTTC	CASSQDRVQETQYF	TRBD1	TRBV2	NA	TRBJ2-5
TGTGCCAGCAGTGGATCAGGGACAGTTCCTACTGAAGCTTTCTTT	CASSGSGTVPTEAFF	TRBD1	TRBV2	NA	TRBJ1-1
TGTGCCAGCGGGCCGGGAGGAGCTAGCACAGATACGCAGTATTTT	CASGPGGASTDTQYF	TRBD2	TRBV6-4	NA	TRBJ2-3
TGCGCCAGCAGCCATACTAGCGGTCAAGAGACCCAGTACTTC	CASSHTSGQETQYF	TRBD2	TRBV5-1	NA	TRBJ2-5
TGTGCCAGCAGTCTCAGGGGGCGCGGCACAGATACGCAGTATTTT	CASSLRGRGTDTQYF	TRBD1	TRBV28	NA	TRBJ2-3
TGTGCCAGCAGGGACTTGGGTTCAGATACGCAGTATTTT	CASRDLGSDTQYF	NA	TRBV27	NA	TRBJ2-3